The 12 T cell receptor beta chains listed next were all sequenced from one sample in a study of blood T cell repertoires in COVID-19 (dated by TCRdb to about 2020). Library prep was done by the immunoSEQ multiplex PCR assay. Entries here come from immuneACCESS through TCRdb and include only in-frame sequences with V and J called. Some clones fail to appear in such tables; in the studies checked, an unresolved V gene covers under half of the shortfall, and the cause of the remainder is unknown. The table for this sample lists 200,000 to 250,000 clones; over 65% of them were counted only once. Clones ranked in the top ten supply approximately 2.6% of the sample. Sequenced material: peripheral blood. These receptors were collected from a woman aged 70-85 years with active or convalescent COVID-19.

The chain has TRBV18 and TRBJ1-5; D is unresolved. Trimming took off 3 bases at V and 7 bases at J, with 10 bases between the two ends. Germline CDR1 KGHSH, CDR2 LQKENI. This CDR3 is 13 amino acids long. Here the CDR3 reads CASSPDWEQPQHF. The CDR3 nucleotides read TGTGCCAGCTCACCGGACTGGGAACAGCCCCAGCATTTT.

The genes are TRBV28 and TRBJ2-3; the match to TRBD1 covers 8 bases. Germline values: CDR1 MDHEN, CDR2 SYDVKM. Unmatched junction bases numbered 8, after V lost 3 bases and J lost 6 bases. This CDR3 contains 15 residues. CDR3 in amino acids: CASSLAGQGYDTQYF. Here the CDR3 DNA reads TGTGCCAGCAGTTTGGCCGGACAGGGATACGATACGCAGTATTTT.

The chain links TRBV24-1 to TRBJ1-2; TRBD1 aligns across 7 bases. The CDR3 runs to 14 residues. Per germline, CDR1 KGHDR and CDR2 SFDVKD. J was trimmed by 8 bases and V by 3 bases; bases with no gene match: 8. CDR3 sequence: CATSDVDRAWGYTF. The CDR3, as DNA: TGTGCCACCAGTGATGTTGACAGGGCTTGGGGCTACACCTTC.

The V gene is TRBV12-2, the J gene TRBJ2-7; TRBD2, the D gene given by the table, was not confirmed from the DNA. TRBV12-2 is recorded as a pseudogene. The CDR3 is 21 amino acids. CDR3 DNA sequence: TGTGCAAGTCGCTTATTTACCTGCCCCGAGCTAGCGGGTTCTATTCCTTACGAGCAGTACTTC. Translation: CASRLFTCPELAGSIPYEQYF.

This chain joins TRBV6-2 or TRBV6-3 and TRBJ1-2, with D perhaps matching TRBD1 (5 bases). The V end lost 4 bases, the J end lost 6 bases, and 18 bases lay between the germline ends. This CDR3 spans 15 amino acids. Germline assignment: CDR1 MNHEY and CDR2 SVGEGT. In nucleotides, the CDR3 is TGTGCCAGCAGTTTGTGGGGAGGGGAGTTCAATGGCTACACCTTC. Translation: CASSLWGGEFNGYTF.

This sequence joins TRBV9 and TRBJ1-1; TRBD1 matches 7 bases. The CDR3 length is 15 residues. V lost 3 bases, J lost 4 bases, and 9 bases stayed unmatched. The germline V gene has CDR1 SGDLS and CDR2 YYNGEE. CDR3 nucleotide sequence: TGTGCCAGCAGCGGACAGGGCGGGGGGGGCACTGAAGCTTTCTTT. The encoded protein is CASSGQGGGGTEAFF.

The chain couples TRBV6-2 or TRBV6-3 to TRBJ2-1, with D hard to call. V was pared by 2 bases and J by 9 bases, with 11 bases between. The CDR3 consists of 13 residues. Germline loops: CDR1 MNHEY, CDR2 SVGEGT. The CDR3 reads CASSYPRLGEQFF. Written as DNA, the CDR3 is TGTGCCAGCAGTTACCCGCGACTCGGTGAGCAGTTCTTC.

This sequence joins TRBV7-8 and TRBJ1-1; no definite D call. V was cut by 6 bases and J by 10 bases, with 21 bases left in between. Germline V gene sequence: CDR1 SGHVS, CDR2 FQNEAQ. This CDR3 has 14 amino acids. CDR3 nucleotides: TGTGCCAGCAGGTCTACAGAGACGCATATCGGAGCTTTCTTT. Its protein is CASRSTETHIGAFF.

DNA of the CDR3: TGCAGTGCTAGTGTATTCCAGGGTGGCTACACCTTC. Translation gives CSASVFQGGYTF. The V and J genes are TRBV20-1 and TRBJ1-2, with D perhaps TRBD1 (5 bases). The germline CDR1 and CDR2 sequences are DFQATT and SNEGSKA (reference sequence). This CDR3 has 12 residues. V was cut by 3 bases and J by 7 bases, with 12 bases left in between.

The chain is built from TRBV30 and TRBJ2-1; maybe TRBD2 (6 bases). Germline V gives CDR1 GTSNPN, CDR2 SVGIG (reference sequence). Deletions cut 3 bases from V and 11 bases from J, with 17 bases between. The CDR3 loop spans 13 amino acids. Written as DNA, the CDR3 is TGTGCCTGGAGGTTGGGTAGCGGAGCCCAGCAGTTCTTC. Its protein is CAWRLGSGAQQFF.

The chain carries TRBV19 and TRBJ1-1; unclear D gene. V was shortened by 5 bases and J by 5 bases, with 18 bases between the two germline ends. From germline, CDR1 is LNHDA and CDR2 SQIVND (reference sequence). This CDR3 has 15 residues. The DNA for the CDR3 is TGTGCCAGTAGTCTAACGGTGCGCGATTTAACTGAAGCTTTCTTT. Its translation: CASSLTVRDLTEAFF.

CDR3 DNA: TGTGCCAGCAGGTGGGGGCCTTATTATGGCTACACCTTC. Translated: CASRWGPYYGYTF. The chain couples TRBV12-3 or TRBV12-4 to TRBJ1-2; possible D gene TRBD1, 6 bases. With 6 bases removed from V and 5 bases from J, the gap between germline ends came to 13 bases. The CDR3 is made up of 13 amino acids.